What follows are 2 T cell receptor beta chains derived from one specimen sequenced in a study of response to subunit inactivated influenza vaccine. TCRdb re-called the RT-PCR reads with MiXCR, one entry per CDR3 protein. The sample has about 610,000 distinct CDR3 sequences, 14% seen once; the top ten hold roughly 11%. The material sequenced was PBMCs from blood, taken about 11 days after vaccination. All receptors derive from a man aged 45 to 65 who received an inactivated influenza vaccine.

The gene calls are TRBV27 and TRBJ2-7; 12 bases fit TRBD2. CDR3 length: 16 amino acids. Germline assignment: CDR1 MNHEY and CDR2 SMNVEV (reference sequence). Unmatched junction bases numbered 6, after V lost 3 bases and J lost 3 bases. The CDR3 region is CASSLLAGGADYEQYF. The CDR3 DNA reads TGTGCCAGCAGTTTGCTAGCGGGGGGGGCGGACTACGAGCAGTACTTC.

This clonotype was picked up a small number of times. The gene calls are TRBV4-1 and TRBJ2-6; 10 bases map to TRBD1. Germline V gene lookup returns CDR1 MGHRA and CDR2 YSYEKL. V dropped 3 bases and J dropped 3; count of bases not matched to a gene: 5. This CDR3 is 17 amino acids long. The chain's CDR3 is CASSHLGQGNGANVLTF. Written as DNA, the CDR3 is TGCGCCAGCAGCCACCTGGGACAGGGGAATGGGGCCAACGTCCTGACTTTC.